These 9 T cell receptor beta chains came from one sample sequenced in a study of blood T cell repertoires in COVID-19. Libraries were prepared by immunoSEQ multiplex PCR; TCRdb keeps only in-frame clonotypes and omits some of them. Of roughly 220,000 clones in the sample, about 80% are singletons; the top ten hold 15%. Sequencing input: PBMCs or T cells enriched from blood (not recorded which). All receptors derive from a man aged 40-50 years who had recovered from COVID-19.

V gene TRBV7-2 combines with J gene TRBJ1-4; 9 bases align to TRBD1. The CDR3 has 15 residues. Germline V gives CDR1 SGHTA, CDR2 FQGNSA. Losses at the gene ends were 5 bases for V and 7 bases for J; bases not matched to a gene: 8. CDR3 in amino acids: CASSPRTGAGEKLFF. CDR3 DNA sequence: TGTGCCAGCAGCCCGCGGACAGGGGCGGGTGAAAAACTGTTTTTT.

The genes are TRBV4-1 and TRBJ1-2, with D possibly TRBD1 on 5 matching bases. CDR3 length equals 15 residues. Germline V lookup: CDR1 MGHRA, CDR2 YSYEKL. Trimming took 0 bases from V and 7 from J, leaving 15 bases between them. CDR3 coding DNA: TGCGCCAGCAGCCAAGAGGCGGGGGTGTTGGGTGGCTACACCTTC. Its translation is CASSQEAGVLGGYTF.

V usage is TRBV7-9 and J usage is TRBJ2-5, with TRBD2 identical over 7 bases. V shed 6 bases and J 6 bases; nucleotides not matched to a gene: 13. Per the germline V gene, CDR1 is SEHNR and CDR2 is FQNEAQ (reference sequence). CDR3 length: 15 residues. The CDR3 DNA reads TGTGCCAGCAGTCCGGGTGGGGGGGACGCAAAGACCCAGTACTTC. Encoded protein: CASSPGGGDAKTQYF.

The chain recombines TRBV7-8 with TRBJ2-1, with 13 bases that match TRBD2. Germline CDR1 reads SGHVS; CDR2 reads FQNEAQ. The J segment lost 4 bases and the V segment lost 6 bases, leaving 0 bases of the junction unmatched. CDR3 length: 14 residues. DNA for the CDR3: TGTGCCAGCAGGGGACTAGCGGGGTACAATGAGCAGTTCTTC. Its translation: CASRGLAGYNEQFF.

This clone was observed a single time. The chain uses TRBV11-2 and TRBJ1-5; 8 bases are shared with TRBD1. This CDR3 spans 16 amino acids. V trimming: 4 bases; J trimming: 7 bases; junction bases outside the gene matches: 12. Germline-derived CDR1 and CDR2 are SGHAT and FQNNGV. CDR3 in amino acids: CASSSSMDRARQPQHF. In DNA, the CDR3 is TGTGCCAGCAGCTCCTCGATGGACAGGGCTAGGCAGCCCCAGCATTTT.

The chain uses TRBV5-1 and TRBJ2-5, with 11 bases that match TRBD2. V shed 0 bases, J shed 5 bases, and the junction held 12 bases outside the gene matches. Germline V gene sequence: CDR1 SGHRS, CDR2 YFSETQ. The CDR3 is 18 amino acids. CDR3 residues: CASSLASTSGVSGETQYF. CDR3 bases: TGCGCCAGCAGCTTGGCTTCGACTAGCGGGGTCAGCGGGGAGACCCAGTACTTC. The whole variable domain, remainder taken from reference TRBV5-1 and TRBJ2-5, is KAGVTQTPRYLIKTRGQQVTLSCSPISGHRSVSWYQQTPGQGLQFLFEYFSETQRNKGNFPGRFSGRQFSNSRSEMNVSTLELGDSALYLCASSLASTSGVSGETQYFGPGTRLLVL.

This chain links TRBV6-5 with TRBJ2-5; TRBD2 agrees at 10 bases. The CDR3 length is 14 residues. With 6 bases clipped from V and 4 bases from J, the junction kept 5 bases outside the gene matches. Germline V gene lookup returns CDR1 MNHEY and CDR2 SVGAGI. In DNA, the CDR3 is TGTGCCAGCAGCATTAGCGGGGGGAGAGAGACCCAGTACTTC. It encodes CASSISGGRETQYF.

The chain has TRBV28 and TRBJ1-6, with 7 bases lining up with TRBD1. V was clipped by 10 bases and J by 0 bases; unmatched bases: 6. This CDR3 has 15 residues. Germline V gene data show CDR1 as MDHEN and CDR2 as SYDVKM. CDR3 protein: CATKDRYSYNSPLHF. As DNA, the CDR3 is TGTGCCACCAAGGACAGGTACTCCTATAATTCACCCCTCCACTTT.

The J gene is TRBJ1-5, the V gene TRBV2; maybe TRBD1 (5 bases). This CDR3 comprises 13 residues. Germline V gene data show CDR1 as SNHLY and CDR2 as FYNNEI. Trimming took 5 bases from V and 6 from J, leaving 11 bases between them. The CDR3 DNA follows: TGTGCCAGCAGTTCGCAGGGAGGTCAGCCCCAGCATTTT. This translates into CASSSQGGQPQHF.